The present TCR beta chain was sequenced within a study of blood T cell repertoires in COVID-19. Study summary: The samples span acute and convalescent COVID-19 from the United States, Italy and Spain. The cDNA or gDNA used as material had been derived from T cells, B-cell-depleted T cells, or PBMCs.

The germline V gene encodes CDR1 SGHTA and CDR2 FQGNSA. Trimming removed 3 bases from V and 5 bases from J, with 11 bases in between. The CDR3 totals 13 residues. In the original analysis: Amplification with reference gene primers provided the estimates of nucleated cell counts. Clones were sequenced by immunoSEQ multiplex PCR, and TCRdb holds only the in-frame ones, with some missing. For V, J and clone size, that table is used; D and trimming come from the DNA. The data show 44,000 or so clones, more than 80% seen once. In this sample, this clone turned up once. The chain links TRBV7-2 to TRBJ2-7; no clear D gene. The receptor was isolated from an elderly man in a cohort sampled during active COVID-19. Material: peripheral blood. CDR3 coding DNA: TGTGCCAGCAGCTTTAATATGCACAACGAGCAGTACTTC. This codes for CASSFNMHNEQYF.